This T cell receptor beta chain was sequenced in a study of blood T cell repertoires in COVID-19. The wider study: Acute and convalescent COVID-19 samples came from the United States, Italy and Spain. T cells, B-cell-depleted T cells, or PBMCs supplied cDNA or gDNA.

In the original workflow: Researchers report that nucleated cell counts were estimated from reference gene primer amplification. The data were produced by immunoSEQ multiplex PCR, yet TCRdb's version contains in-frame clones alone and is incomplete. That table supplies the V and J calls and clone size; D and trimming were determined from the DNA. The table records more than 40,000 clones, roughly 87% of them present only once. There are 15 residues in the CDR3. Looked up from germline, CDR1 is SQVTM and CDR2 is ANQGSEA. The ends were cut back, 5 bases at V and 3 bases at J, with 16 bases in the middle.

The receptor was derived from a man between 50 and 59 years old with active COVID-19. V is TRBV29-1 and J is TRBJ2-2, with a possible D match to TRBD1 (6 bases). The specimen was peripheral blood. The CDR3 reads CSVLATGQDTGELFF. The DNA of the CDR3 is TGCAGCGTTCTCGCTACGGGACAAGACACCGGGGAGCTGTTTTTT.